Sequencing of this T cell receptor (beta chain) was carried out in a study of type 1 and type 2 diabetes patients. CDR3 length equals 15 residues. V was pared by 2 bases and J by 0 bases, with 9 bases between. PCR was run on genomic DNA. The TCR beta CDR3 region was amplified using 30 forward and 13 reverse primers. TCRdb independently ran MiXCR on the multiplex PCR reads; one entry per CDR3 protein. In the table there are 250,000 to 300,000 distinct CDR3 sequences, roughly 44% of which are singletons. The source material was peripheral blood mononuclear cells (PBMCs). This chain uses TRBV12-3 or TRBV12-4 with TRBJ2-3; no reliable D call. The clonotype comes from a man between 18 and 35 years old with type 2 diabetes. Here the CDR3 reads CASSLMDVSTDTQYF. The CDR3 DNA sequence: TGTGCCAGCAGTTTAATGGACGTAAGCACAGATACGCAGTATTTT.